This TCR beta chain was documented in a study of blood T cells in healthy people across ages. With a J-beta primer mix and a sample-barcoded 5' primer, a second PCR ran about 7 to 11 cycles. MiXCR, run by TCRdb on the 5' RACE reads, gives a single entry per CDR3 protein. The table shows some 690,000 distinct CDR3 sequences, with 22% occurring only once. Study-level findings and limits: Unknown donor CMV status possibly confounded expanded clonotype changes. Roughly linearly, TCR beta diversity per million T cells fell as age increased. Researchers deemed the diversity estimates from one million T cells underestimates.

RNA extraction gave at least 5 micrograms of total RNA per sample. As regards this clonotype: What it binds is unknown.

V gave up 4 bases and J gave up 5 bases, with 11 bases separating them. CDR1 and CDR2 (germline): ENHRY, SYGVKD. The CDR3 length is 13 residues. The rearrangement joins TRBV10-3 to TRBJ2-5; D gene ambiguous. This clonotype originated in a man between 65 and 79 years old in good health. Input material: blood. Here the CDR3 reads CAISAVVGETQYF. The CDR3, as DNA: TGTGCCATCAGTGCGGTGGTGGGGGAGACCCAGTACTTC.